The entry below describes one T cell receptor (beta chain). The antigen is unknown. Sample barcodes and UMIs were carried by the TCR alpha and TCR beta cDNA libraries that 5'RACE generated with constant-segment primers. Each CDR3 protein gets one entry after TCRdb re-called the 5' RACE reads with MiXCR. The data hold about 260,000 distinct CDR3 sequences, with around 17% observed a single time. This sample is drawn from a study of T-cell memory formation after mild COVID-19. Study-wide points: Contracting clones localized mainly to CM and EM when CD4+ and mainly to EMRA when CD8+.

Sequenced input: PBMCs or a T cell subset sorted from them (not recorded which). This TCR was recovered from a man between 18 and 35 years old who had mild COVID-19 (a few samples of this study predate the infection). Cell type and time point are not known.

The CDR3, as DNA: TGCAGTGTTCAACACCCCCTGACAGGGGGGGCTGGAAACACCATATATTTT. It is translated as CSVQHPLTGGAGNTIYF. This chain links TRBV20-1 with TRBJ1-3; TRBD1 matches 9 bases. Looked up from germline, CDR1 is DFQATT and CDR2 is SNEGSKA (reference sequence). J lost 2 bases, V lost 7 bases, and 15 bases had no gene match. The length of the CDR3 is 17 residues.